This TCR beta chain is drawn from a study of blood T cells in healthy people across ages. Sample-barcoded 5' priming and a J-beta primer mix drove a second PCR of roughly 7 to 11 cycles. MiXCR was run by TCRdb on the 5' RACE reads, yielding one entry per CDR3 protein. The sample has roughly 1 million distinct CDR3 sequences, under 30% seen once; the top ten hold around 0.75%. In this sample, this clonotype turned up a few times. Each of the donors had approximately 10 milliliters of peripheral blood drawn into EDTA-treated Vacutainer tubes. This sample was shared with a second study, whose subject was T cells of mothers and their children. This second report adds: Mothers yielded over 8 million CDR3 reads, children about 2.8 million each.

The sequence was collected from a girl aged 2 to 10 in good health. The sequencing input was blood.

CDR3 DNA: TGTGCCAGCAGGCGGGGGGAGCAGTTCTTC. Translating it yields CASRRGEQFF. This chain uses TRBV25-1 with TRBJ2-5; 7 bases match TRBD2. The J call may be faulty, since TRBJ2-1 better matches the DNA end. The CDR3 is 10 residues long. Germline assignment: CDR1 MGHDK and CDR2 SYGVNS.